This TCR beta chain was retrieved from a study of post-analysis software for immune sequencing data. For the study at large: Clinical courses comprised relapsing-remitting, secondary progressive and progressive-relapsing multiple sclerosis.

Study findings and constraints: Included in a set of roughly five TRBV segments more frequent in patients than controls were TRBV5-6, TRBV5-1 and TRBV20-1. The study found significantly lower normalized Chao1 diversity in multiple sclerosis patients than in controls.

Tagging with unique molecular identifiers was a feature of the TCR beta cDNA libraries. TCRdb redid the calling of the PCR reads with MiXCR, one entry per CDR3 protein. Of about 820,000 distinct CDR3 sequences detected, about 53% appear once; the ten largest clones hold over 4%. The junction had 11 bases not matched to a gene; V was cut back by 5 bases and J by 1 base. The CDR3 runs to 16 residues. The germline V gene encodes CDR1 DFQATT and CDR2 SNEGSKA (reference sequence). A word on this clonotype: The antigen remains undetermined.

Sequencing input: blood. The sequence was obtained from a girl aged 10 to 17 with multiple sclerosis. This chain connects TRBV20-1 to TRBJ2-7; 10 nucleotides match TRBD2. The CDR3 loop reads CSAQPLAGTVSYEQYF. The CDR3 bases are TGCAGTGCTCAGCCACTAGCGGGGACCGTGTCCTACGAGCAGTACTTC.